This record covers a single T cell receptor beta chain. Its cognate antigen is unknown. Germline values: CDR1 SGHRS, CDR2 YFSETQ. This CDR3 comprises 18 residues. J lost 3 bases, V lost 0 bases, and 11 bases had no gene match. Repertoires were generated with immunoSEQ multiplex PCR, while TCRdb's copy carries only in-frame clones and drops some. Of fewer than 90,000 clones in the sample, less than 95% are singletons; the top ten hold roughly 3.3%. This entry belongs to a study of cytomegalovirus exposure and HLA in healthy donors. Study results and limitations: The tendency of first-cohort TCR clusters to co-occur in the 110 or so validation repertoires emerged from a later analysis.

The sample was PBMCs. The chain links TRBV5-1 to TRBJ2-3; 9 nucleotides line up with TRBD2. This clonotype was obtained from a woman between 18 and 29 years old in good health and CMV-seropositive. In DNA form, the CDR3 reads TGCGCCAGCAGCTTGGGGGCGCTAGCGGGGATTCGAACAGATACGCAGTATTTT. Its translation is CASSLGALAGIRTDTQYF.